This T cell receptor beta chain was identified in a study of T cells in Graves' hyperthyroidism and ophthalmopathy. This clonotype has at least ten counts. Its antigen is undetermined. Study-level results: Ophthalmopathy could be told apart from stable hyperthyroidism with a 13 V-J model. Peripheral blood also featured most of the thyroid clonotypes expanded above 0.001.

RNA transcripts gave rise to amplified TCR beta CDR3 regions. The TCR CDR3 first-round RT-PCR relied on the HTBI primer set. TCRdb reanalysed the multiplex PCR reads using MiXCR and keeps one entry per CDR3 protein. Here the sample spans about 640,000 distinct CDR3 sequences, more than 12% being singletons. Thyroid ultrasound, orbital computed tomography, clinical symptoms, and serum thyroxine and TRAb underpinned diagnoses. Source material: blood. The sequence was obtained from a woman in her fifties or sixties with Graves' ophthalmopathy.

The CDR3 DNA follows: TGTGCCAGCAGCTTAAGACGGGGGACCAAAAGATACAATGAGCAGTTCTTC. This codes for CASSLRRGTKRYNEQFF. The chain has TRBV7-2 and TRBJ2-1; D may be TRBD2 (6 bases). Trimming cost V 2 bases and J 4 bases, with 18 bases left between them. Germline V gene sequence: CDR1 SGHTA, CDR2 FQGNSA. The CDR3 covers 17 residues.